This T cell receptor beta chain was obtained from a study of T-cell memory formation after mild COVID-19. Remarks on this clonotype: The antigen remains unidentified.

The V end was cut by 3 bases, the J end by 1 base, with 13 bases between. CDR3 size: 16 residues. The germline CDR1 and CDR2 sequences are LNHDA and SQIVND (reference sequence). Study-wide results and limits: SARS-CoV-2 specificity was not confirmed for second-wave clones peaking on day 37.

TCRdb used MiXCR to reprocess the 5' RACE reads, holding one entry per CDR3 protein. The sample has about 150,000 distinct CDR3 sequences; about 14% are singletons. The TCR originated in an adult woman who had mild COVID-19 (a few samples of this study predate the infection). Cell type and time point are not known. The rearrangement uses TRBV19 and TRBJ2-4; a possible D gene is TRBD1 (6 bases). Sequencing was carried out using PBMCs or a T cell subset sorted from them (not recorded which). The CDR3 DNA reads TGTGCCAGTAGTATTCCACAGGGTTTGGCCAAAAACATTCAGTACTTC. Translating gives CASSIPQGLAKNIQYF.